The 11 T cell receptor beta chains reported below all come from one sample, sequenced in a study of blood T cell repertoires in COVID-19. TCRdb keeps only in-frame clones here, not all; method: immunoSEQ multiplex PCR. In the table there are about 240,000 clones, around 81% of which are singletons. The sample comprised peripheral blood. The receptors come from a man aged 30 to 45 who had recovered from COVID-19.

The chain is built from TRBV11-2 and TRBJ1-2, with a possible D match to TRBD1 (5 bases). Germline V gene sequence: CDR1 SGHAT, CDR2 FQNNGV. This CDR3 has 13 residues. Trimming took off 5 bases at V and 3 bases at J, with 10 bases between the two ends. CDR3 protein: CASSIRVHYGYTF. CDR3 nucleotide sequence: TGTGCCAGCAGCATCAGGGTACACTATGGCTACACCTTC.

The chain couples TRBV5-6 to TRBJ1-2, with unresolved D. This CDR3 comprises 12 residues. From germline, CDR1 is SGHDT and CDR2 YYEEEE. Deletions cut 4 bases from V and 8 bases from J, with 12 bases between. Here the CDR3 DNA reads TGTGCCAGCAGCCACCAGCCCGGGGGCTACACCTTC. As protein: CASSHQPGGYTF.

The genes are TRBV9 and TRBJ1-6; 10 bases are a match to TRBD1. V lost 2 bases and J lost 5; bases outside the gene matches: 1. CDR1 and CDR2 from the germline V gene are SGDLS and YYNGEE. The length of the CDR3 is 15 residues. DNA of the CDR3: TGTGCCAGCAGCGTGGGGACAGGGGATAATTCACCCCTCCACTTT. This sequence encodes CASSVGTGDNSPLHF. The full variable domain, with the rest looked up from reference TRBV9 and TRBJ1-6, is DSGVTQTPKHLITATGQRVTLRCSPRSGDLSVYWYQQSLDQGLQFLIQYYNGEERAKGNILERFSAQQFPDLHSELNLSSLELGDSALYFCASSVGTGDNSPLHFGNGTRLTVT.

The V call is TRBV5-1, the J call TRBJ2-3; 11 bases align to TRBD2. CDR3 length equals 17 residues. Germline V gives CDR1 SGHRS, CDR2 YFSETQ. Losses at the gene ends were 4 bases for V and 0 bases for J; bases not matched to a gene: 7. In DNA, the CDR3 is TGCGCCAGCAGCCCCCGGACTAGCGGGCCAAGCACAGATACGCAGTATTTT. Translating gives CASSPRTSGPSTDTQYF.

This chain connects TRBV2 to TRBJ2-7, with 10 bases identical to TRBD1. Germline values: CDR1 SNHLY, CDR2 FYNNEI. V shed 6 bases and J 6 bases; nucleotides not matched to a gene: 11. This CDR3 region has 15 residues. The CDR3 sequence is CASRGWTGGSGEQYF. CDR3 nucleotides: TGTGCCAGCAGGGGGTGGACAGGGGGATCTGGCGAGCAGTACTTC.

This sequence joins TRBV6-1 and TRBJ2-5, with 10 bases matching TRBD2. Germline CDR1 reads MNHNS; CDR2 reads SASEGT. The CDR3 runs to 15 residues. Trimming removed 2 bases from V and 2 bases from J; junction bases left unmatched: 2. CDR3 sequence reads: CASSEFSGGQETQYF. The CDR3 DNA sequence: TGTGCCAGCAGTGAATTTAGCGGGGGGCAAGAGACCCAGTACTTC.

This chain links TRBV7-6 with TRBJ2-3; TRBD2 matches 7 bases. Germline CDR1 SGHVS, CDR2 FNYEAQ. This CDR3 is 15 amino acids long. J lost 0 bases, V lost 6 bases, and 6 bases had no gene match. The DNA of the CDR3 is TGTGCCAGCAGGAGGACTAGAGATAGCACAGATACGCAGTATTTT. Translating gives CASRRTRDSTDTQYF.

This chain links TRBV28 with TRBJ2-3; 7 bases align to TRBD1. V gave up 10 bases and J gave up 3 bases; unmatched junction bases: 10. The CDR3 consists of 14 residues. The V gene's germline CDR1 is MDHEN and CDR2 SYDVKM. In DNA form, the CDR3 reads TGTGCCACCCGCCGGGACAGCATAACAGATACGCAGTATTTT. Translation: CATRRDSITDTQYF.

This chain links TRBV27 with TRBJ1-6, with D possibly TRBD1 on 5 matching bases. This CDR3 is 15 amino acids long. CDR1 and CDR2 from the germline V gene are MNHEY and SMNVEV (reference sequence). Trimming pared 0 bases from V and 14 bases from J, leaving 17 bases between. DNA of the CDR3: TGTGCCAGCAGTTTATCGAAACAGGCAGGAACGGCCCTCCACTTT. Protein: CASSLSKQAGTALHF.

V usage is TRBV7-8 and J usage is TRBJ1-3; TRBD1 might be the D (5 bases). V gave up 2 bases and J gave up 3 bases, with 14 bases separating them. This CDR3 comprises 16 residues. Looked up from germline, CDR1 is SGHVS and CDR2 is FQNEAQ. The CDR3 sequence is CASSLSYRQGGNTIYF. The CDR3 DNA follows: TGTGCCAGCAGCTTAAGCTACCGGCAGGGTGGAAACACCATATATTTT.

The chain joins TRBV10-3 to TRBJ2-3; 7 bases fit TRBD2. From germline, CDR1 is ENHRY and CDR2 SYGVKD. The CDR3 sequence is 15 residues long. Trimming cost V 3 bases and J 2 bases; bases outside gene matches: 5. The DNA of the CDR3 is TGTGCCATCAGTGATAGAGCGGGGATCACAGATACGCAGTATTTT. Residues: CAISDRAGITDTQYF.